This T cell receptor beta chain was found in a study of blood T cell repertoires in COVID-19 (dated by TCRdb to 2020 to 2022). About the investigation overall: The collaborator samples originated in the United States, Italy and Spain and spanned the acute and convalescent phases of COVID-19. The prospective study material was composed of cDNA or gDNA derived from T cells, B-cell-depleted T cells, or PBMCs. The dataset comprised deeply sampled blood TCRbeta repertoires from subjects exposed to, actively infected with, or recovered from COVID-19. The repertoires were released in a freely available public database meant as a resource for research on the immune response to SARS-CoV-2. Samples were obtained from the ongoing ImmuneRACE study (first 160 participants) and from over 1,000 subjects provided by 6 global collaborators. Sample metadata almost always included a de-identified subject ID, COVID-19 status, age in years and sex. Where HLA class I and class II types were available, the types were taken from metadata supplied by the sample provider, not from assay-based typing.

Beyond this particular receptor, the publication reports: The quantity of clinical and demographic metadata differed by source and by participant and was supplied without curation.

Trimmed from V: 0 bases; trimmed from J: 2 bases; junction bases lacking a gene match: 4. Reading from cysteine to phenylalanine, the CDR3 counts 16 amino acids. The DNA shown is the 48-base CDR3, in frame from base 1. CDR1 and CDR2 are read off the germline V gene as SGHRS and YFSETQ. A remark on this clone: Its antigen specificity is not known. No base quality information exists; no much larger clone differs at one position.

The immunoSEQ Assay, a bias-controlled multiplex PCR, was used to amplify TCRbeta CDR3 regions from genomic DNA. As for how the authors treated the data: Within the assay, amplification of reference gene primers was used to estimate how many nucleated cells each sample contained. To quantify the absolute abundance of each unique TCRbeta CDR3 rearrangement, sequence reads were collapsed and filtered. For each sample, productive Simpson clonality was calculated as the square root of Simpson's diversity index over productive rearrangements. This immuneACCESS table, as held by TCRdb, lists in-frame sequences with V and J called but not all clones. Of the missing ones, under half trace to an unresolved V gene in checked studies; the others have no known cause. The DNA gave D and trimming, while V, J and clone size come from that table. The sample table holds about 36,000 clones, of which about nine tenths were seen once. About 4.9% of the sample belongs to the ten largest clones.

The collaborating institutions used their own protocols to collect whole blood in K2EDTA tubes. For TCRbeta analysis, collaborators shipped samples in one of three forms: frozen whole blood, isolated PBMCs, or DNA extracted from either of those sample types. Sequencing input: peripheral blood. The receptor was derived from a human donor in a cohort sampled during active COVID-19. The sequence joins TRBV5-1 to TRBJ2-2, and TRBD2 matches 7 of the central bases. The bases are TGCGCCAGCAGCTTGGAGTTAGCGGGTAACACCGGGGAGCTGTTTTTT. Translated, this is CASSLELAGNTGELFF.